These 23 T cell receptor beta chains were sequenced from one sample in a study of shared clonotypes between healthy human individuals. Sequencing used immunoSEQ multiplex PCR; TCRdb keeps in-frame clones, though not all of them. The data hold about 490,000 clones, with over 65% observed a single time. Specimen: PBMCs. These receptor sequences come from a woman aged 40-49 years in good health. Some clones in this sample may be carry-over from other donors' samples.

J is TRBJ1-5 and V is TRBV9; 8 bases are a match to TRBD1. Trimming removed 3 bases from V and 2 bases from J; junction bases left unmatched: 10. This CDR3 is built from 17 residues. CDR1 is SGDLS, CDR2 YYNGEE, per germline. In DNA, the CDR3 is TGTGCCAGCAGCGGACCTGGACAGGGAGGGGGCAATCAGCCCCAGCATTTT. It encodes CASSGPGQGGGNQPQHF.

The chain uses TRBV7-3 and TRBJ1-1; D uncertain. From germline, CDR1 is SGHTA and CDR2 FQGTGA. CDR3 length equals 13 residues. Between the trimmed V and J ends, which lost 5 bases and 3 bases, there was a span of 10 bases. CDR3 sequence reads: CASSPNGDTEAFF. CDR3 bases: TGTGCCAGCAGCCCTAATGGGGACACTGAAGCTTTCTTT. Based on the CDR3 plus reference TRBV7-3 and TRBJ1-1, the full variable domain is GAGVSQTPSNKVTEKGKYVELRCDPISGHTALYWYRQSLGQGPEFLIYFQGTGAADDSGLPNDRFFAVRPEGSVSTLKIQRTERGDSAVYLCASSPNGDTEAFFGQGTRLTVV.

This clone has at least ten counts. The chain is built from TRBV2 and TRBJ2-7; a possible D gene is TRBD2 (6 bases). CDR1 and CDR2 (germline): SNHLY, FYNNEI. V was shortened by 7 bases and J by 2 bases, with 15 bases between the two germline ends. CDR3 size: 14 residues. The CDR3 nucleotides read TGTGCCAGCACCGCGGGGCCAGCTACCTACGAGCAGTACTTC. Its protein is CASTAGPATYEQYF.

The CDR3 nucleotides are TGCGCCAGCAGCTTGACCCAGCCGGACTATGGCTACACCTTC. Translated, it gives CASSLTQPDYGYTF. V and J are TRBV5-1 and TRBJ1-2; D gene unclear. Between the trimmed V and J ends, which lost 1 base and 3 bases, there was a span of 10 bases. Germline CDR1 SGHRS, CDR2 YFSETQ. CDR3 size: 14 residues. Using reference TRBV5-1 and TRBJ1-2 for the parts outside the CDR3, the full variable domain is KAGVTQTPRYLIKTRGQQVTLSCSPISGHRSVSWYQQTPGQGLQFLFEYFSETQRNKGNFPGRFSGRQFSNSRSEMNVSTLELGDSALYLCASSLTQPDYGYTFGSGTRLTVV.

Comments on this clone: This CDR3 is also generated by other DNA sequences in the sample. The chain uses TRBV5-1 and TRBJ2-2; D call uncertain. This CDR3 is 14 amino acids long. Looked up from germline, CDR1 is SGHRS and CDR2 is YFSETQ. Between the trimmed V and J ends, which lost 0 bases and 1 base, there was a span of 4 bases. This CDR3 is CASSLAGNTGELFF. The CDR3 coding sequence is TGCGCCAGCAGCTTGGCGGGGAACACCGGGGAGCTGTTTTTT. Full variable domain (outside the CDR3, taken from reference TRBV5-1 and TRBJ2-2): KAGVTQTPRYLIKTRGQQVTLSCSPISGHRSVSWYQQTPGQGLQFLFEYFSETQRNKGNFPGRFSGRQFSNSRSEMNVSTLELGDSALYLCASSLAGNTGELFFGEGSRLTVL.

Details on this clone: The same CDR3 also results from other DNA sequences found in this sample. In DNA form, the CDR3 reads TGCAGCGTTCCGGGACAGGGGGTTTTGAACACTGAAGCTTTCTTT. It translates to CSVPGQGVLNTEAFF. The chain combines TRBV29-1 with TRBJ1-1; 11 bases match TRBD1. V shed 5 bases, J shed 0 bases, and the junction held 5 bases outside the gene matches. The germline CDR1 and CDR2 sequences are SQVTM and ANQGSEA. The CDR3 contains 15 residues.

In DNA, the CDR3 is TGCGCCAGCAGGGTGGCAGATACGCAGTATTTT. Amino acid sequence: CASRVADTQYF. This chain links TRBV5-1 with TRBJ2-3; D remains unclear. CDR3 length equals 11 residues. The germline gives CDR1 SGHRS, CDR2 YFSETQ. V was clipped by 5 bases and J by 4 bases, with 5 bases between them.

The chain is built from TRBV9 and TRBJ1-3; 7 bases are shared with TRBD1. Germline values: CDR1 SGDLS, CDR2 YYNGEE. This CDR3 has 15 residues. Trimming removed 4 bases from V and 4 bases from J; junction bases left unmatched: 8. CDR3 amino acids: CASSQGGAWGNTIYF. CDR3 DNA sequence: TGTGCCAGCAGCCAAGGGGGCGCGTGGGGAAACACCATATATTTT. The whole variable domain, filled in from reference TRBV9 and TRBJ1-3, reads DSGVTQTPKHLITATGQRVTLRCSPRSGDLSVYWYQQSLDQGLQFLIQYYNGEERAKGNILERFSAQQFPDLHSELNLSSLELGDSALYFCASSQGGAWGNTIYFGEGSWLTVV.

J is TRBJ1-4 and V is TRBV11-2; maybe TRBD1 (5 bases). CDR3 length: 16 amino acids. The V end was cut by 2 bases, the J end by 3 bases, with 13 bases between. CDR1 SGHAT and CDR2 FQNNGV come from the germline V gene. The CDR3 region is CASSLHRGDSNEKLFF. CDR3 in DNA: TGTGCCAGCAGCTTACACCGGGGGGATTCTAATGAAAAACTGTTTTTT.

The gene calls are TRBV6-5 and TRBJ2-7; 8 positions agree with TRBD1. From germline, CDR1 is MNHEY and CDR2 SVGAGI. The CDR3 is made up of 14 amino acids. With V trimmed by 2 bases and J by 6 bases, 6 bases remained unmatched. CDR3 loop: CASSYGTDRGEQYF. The DNA of the CDR3 is TGTGCCAGCAGTTACGGCACTGACAGGGGCGAGCAGTACTTC.

Turning to this clone: The same CDR3 arises from other DNA sequences in this sample as well. V is TRBV5-1 and J is TRBJ2-5; D is possibly TRBD1 (6 bases). CDR1 SGHRS and CDR2 YFSETQ come from the germline V gene. V lost 4 bases and J 2 bases, leaving 9 bases between the germline ends. The CDR3 is 13 amino acids. The CDR3 sequence is CASSGGQQETQYF. The CDR3 nucleotides are TGCGCCAGCAGCGGAGGACAGCAAGAGACCCAGTACTTC.

This chain links TRBV29-1 with TRBJ1-5; 10 bases map to TRBD1. This CDR3 comprises 15 residues. V shed 3 bases and J 2 bases; nucleotides not matched to a gene: 4. CDR1 and CDR2 (germline): SQVTM, ANQGSEA. The CDR3, as DNA: TGCAGCGTTGAGGCCGGGACAGGGGGCAATCAGCCCCAGCATTTT. It translates to CSVEAGTGGNQPQHF. The full variable domain, its missing parts supplied by reference TRBV29-1 and TRBJ1-5, is SAVISQKPSRDICQRGTSLTIQCQVDSQVTMMFWYRQQPGQSLTLIATANQGSEATYESGFVIDKFPISRPNLTFSTLTVSNMSPEDSSIYLCSVEAGTGGNQPQHFGDGTRLSIL.

This chain joins TRBV4-3 and TRBJ2-3; possible D gene TRBD2, 6 bases. The CDR3 contains 16 residues. Deletions cut 0 bases from V and 2 bases from J, with 12 bases between. The germline gives CDR1 LGHNA, CDR2 YSLEER. This chain's CDR3 is CASSQDGAGITDTQYF. DNA for the CDR3: TGCGCCAGCAGCCAAGATGGGGCGGGGATCACAGATACGCAGTATTTT.

As for this clone: This could be a read error, since a much larger clone is one nucleotide away. CDR3 sequence (DNA): TGTGCCACCAGCAGGGGACAGGGTTTTTGCACAGATACGCAGTATTTT. This translates into CATSRGQGFCTDTQYF. The rearrangement links TRBV15 to TRBJ2-3; 9 bases line up with TRBD1. The CDR3 length is 16 residues. The germline V gene has CDR1 LNHNV and CDR2 YYDKDF (reference sequence). V shed 3 bases, J shed 1 base, and the junction held 5 bases outside the gene matches.

V gene TRBV7-3 combines with J gene TRBJ1-1; possible D gene TRBD1, 6 bases. The CDR3 is 13 residues long. The germline V and J ends were trimmed by 3 bases and 4 bases, with 9 bases remaining between them. Germline V lookup: CDR1 SGHTA, CDR2 FQGTGA. CDR3: CASSFDRRTEAFF. The CDR3 DNA reads TGTGCCAGCAGCTTTGACAGGCGCACTGAAGCTTTCTTT. Looking up the rest from reference TRBV7-3 and TRBJ1-1 gives the full variable domain: GAGVSQTPSNKVTEKGKYVELRCDPISGHTALYWYRQSLGQGPEFLIYFQGTGAADDSGLPNDRFFAVRPEGSVSTLKIQRTERGDSAVYLCASSFDRRTEAFFGQGTRLTVV.

In this sample, this clone turned up a few times. This chain connects TRBV29-1 to TRBJ1-1, with D possibly matching TRBD1 (5 bases). This CDR3 region has 9 residues. V lost 7 bases and J 11 bases, leaving 11 bases between the germline ends. The germline V gene has CDR1 SQVTM and CDR2 ANQGSEA. This chain's CDR3 is CSADSGAFF. DNA of the CDR3: TGCAGCGCCGACAGCGGGGCTTTCTTT.

The chain employs TRBV28 and TRBJ1-5; D is unclear. The ends were cut back, 5 bases at V and 2 bases at J, with 10 bases in the middle. The CDR3 has 14 amino acids. The germline V gene has CDR1 MDHEN and CDR2 SYDVKM. This chain's CDR3 is CASSPQVGNQPQHF. The CDR3 nucleotides read TGTGCCAGCAGTCCGCAGGTAGGCAATCAGCCCCAGCATTTT.

This clone showed up just a few times. The chain has TRBV4-2 and TRBJ2-2; 7 bases match TRBD2. CDR3 length: 19 residues. Per germline, CDR1 LGHNA and CDR2 YNFKEQ. With V trimmed by 1 base and J by 5 bases, 16 bases remained unmatched. The chain's CDR3 is CASSQVSSGNVFGTGELFF. CDR3 coding DNA: TGTGCCAGCAGCCAAGTGTCCAGCGGGAATGTGTTTGGGACCGGGGAGCTGTTTTTT.

The chain couples TRBV19 to TRBJ1-1; D is unresolved. The length of the CDR3 is 13 residues. Trimming left V 1 base short and J 5 bases short, with 8 bases between. Germline loops: CDR1 LNHDA, CDR2 SQIVND (reference sequence). CDR3 coding DNA: TGTGCCAGTAGTATAGGATCGGGTACTGAAGCTTTCTTT. Translated, it gives CASSIGSGTEAFF.

The rearrangement uses TRBV28 and TRBJ2-5; weak D call: TRBD2 (7 bases). CDR3 size: 14 residues. The germline V and J ends were trimmed by 6 bases and 9 bases, with 20 bases remaining between them. Germline V lookup: CDR1 MDHEN, CDR2 SYDVKM. CDR3 sequence (DNA): TGTGCCAGCAGCCCGCTAGCGGACAAGGGGGCCCAGTACTTC. Residues: CASSPLADKGAQYF.

This chain links TRBV7-2 with TRBJ1-5; possibly TRBD1 for D (6 bases). CDR1 and CDR2 (germline): SGHTA, FQGNSA. V was pared by 5 bases and J by 0 bases, with 14 bases between. There are 16 residues in the CDR3. The CDR3 region has the DNA TGTGCCAGCAGCGGGGGGGCGGTCAATAGCAATCAGCCCCAGCATTTT. It translates to CASSGGAVNSNQPQHF.

This chain connects TRBV2 to TRBJ1-5; D uncertain. The CDR3 is 15 amino acids. Germline V CDR1 and CDR2: SNHLY, FYNNEI. V was pared by 7 bases and J by 5 bases, with 18 bases between. The CDR3: CASTAGPDGYQPQHF. In DNA, the CDR3 is TGTGCCAGCACCGCCGGCCCTGACGGTTATCAGCCCCAGCATTTT.

This clone appeared once. The chain links TRBV18 to TRBJ2-5, with TRBD1 matching over 7 bases. Germline V gene sequence: CDR1 KGHSH, CDR2 LQKENI. The CDR3 spans 15 residues. J was trimmed by 2 bases and V by 5 bases; bases with no gene match: 8. CDR3 DNA: TGTGCCAGCTCAAGAGAGACAGGGTCACAAGAGACCCAGTACTTC. Protein product: CASSRETGSQETQYF.